This T cell receptor (beta chain) was sequenced during a study of regulatory T cells in long-lasting Graves disease. In the study overall: Antithyroid drugs had been given to newly diagnosed Graves' patients for under 3 months.

V gave up 3 bases and J gave up 8 bases, with 16 bases separating them. The CDR3 totals 15 residues. Germline assignment: CDR1 MGHRA and CDR2 YSYEKL. Sample time point: newly diagnosed GD, antithyroid drugs for less than 3 months. PBMC-derived RNA was used for the TCR library. The authors drew 7 to 10 milliliters of peripheral blood into EDTA tubes. Sequencing libraries for TCR beta were prepared with iRepertoire HTBI primers and Arm-PCR of CDR3 regions. TCRdb processed the multiplex PCR reads anew with MiXCR; each CDR3 protein has one entry. The table includes roughly 500,000 distinct CDR3 sequences, less than 15% detected once. These same data were also listed under a study on T cells in Graves' hyperthyroidism and ophthalmopathy. According to that study: The TCR CDR3 was amplified in a first-round RT-PCR using the HTBI primer set. Ophthalmopathy, as predicted by the model, came a median about seven months after the prediction.

The sample in question was peripheral blood mononuclear cells (PBMCs), obtained at new diagnosis, from a patient treated with antithyroid drugs. The J gene is TRBJ1-4, the V gene TRBV4-1, with D maybe TRBD1 (5 bases). The clonotype was recovered from a man younger than 40 with Graves disease. The CDR3 sequence is CASSHETAIIEKLFF. Here the CDR3 DNA reads TGCGCCAGCAGCCACGAGACAGCCATTATAGAAAAACTGTTTTTT.